This T cell receptor beta chain was captured by sequencing in a study of blood T cell repertoires in COVID-19. Original methodology: By means of reference gene primer amplification, nucleated cell counts were estimated. Sequencing used immunoSEQ multiplex PCR; TCRdb keeps in-frame clones, though not all of them. The D gene and trimming were derived from the DNA, and the V and J assignments and clone size from that table. In the table there are about 100,000 clones, roughly 84% of which are singletons. CDR3 size: 14 residues. Germline loops: CDR1 GTSNPN, CDR2 SVGIG (reference sequence). V lost 2 bases and J lost 0, with 8 bases in between.

The gene calls are TRBV30 and TRBJ1-5; no reliable D call. This receptor was obtained from a human donor in a cohort sampled during active COVID-19. Sequenced sample: peripheral blood. CDR3 residues: CAWSRTNSNQPQHF. CDR3 nucleotides: TGTGCCTGGAGTCGCACTAATAGCAATCAGCCCCAGCATTTT.